The text below deals with one T cell receptor (beta chain). The assay was immunoSEQ multiplex PCR, and TCRdb's table has in-frame clones only and misses some. This table has about 270,000 clones, around four fifths appearing once. The sample is drawn from a study of blood T cell repertoires in COVID-19. Germline-derived CDR1 and CDR2 are GTSNPN and SVGIG (reference sequence). The CDR3 consists of 13 residues. With V trimmed by 3 bases and J by 7 bases, 5 bases remained unmatched. The V call is TRBV30, the J call TRBJ1-1; 10 bases agree with TRBD1. Material: peripheral blood. The TCR originated in a woman between 45 and 60 years old with active or convalescent COVID-19. This CDR3 is CAWRTGGTREAFF. The CDR3 nucleotides are TGTGCCTGGAGGACAGGGGGCACGCGTGAAGCTTTCTTT.